These T cell receptor beta chains were read from a single sample in a study of blood T cell repertoires in COVID-19. Clones were read by immunoSEQ multiplex PCR, and TCRdb kept only the in-frame ones, dropping some. Of nearly 95,000 clones in the sample, less than 85% were seen once. Sequences were obtained from peripheral blood. The receptors stem from a man between 65 and 85 years old with COVID-19, enrolled during active disease. The conserved cysteine and the conserved F or W are not part of the CDR3 here.

TRBV28,ASSSRGTDRDTQY
TRBV10-3,AMAGTSGRGNTGELF
TRBV9,ASSFLAGGSIGTQY
TRBV30,AWSVRGAYGYT
TRBV25-1,ASSHAGTRMGYGYT
TRBV7-9,ASSLQGTSPQETQY
TRBV28,ASSLGGEQF
TRBV28,ASSSPPGTSGGNTIY
TRBV28,ASSLGSYSNQPQH
TRBV7-9,ASSLSRLAGRRSTGELF
TRBV7-2,ASSLQGATEAF
TRBV6-6,ASKKGALDTQY
TRBV27,ASTAGTYPDEQY
TRBV7-2,ASSLGQGAGEQY
TRBV25-1,ASSEVGAYEQY
TRBV2,ASSERDRETQY
TRBV9,ASSVGDVGRGETQY
TRBV5-1,ASSLALSIYEQY
TRBV12-3/TRBV12-4,ASKSISGNTIY
TRBV5-4,ASSLGQGENIQY
TRBV6-5,ASSFGTGVYNEQF
TRBV15,ATSPDRLYGYT
TRBV5-1,ASSLGTSGSPTDTQY
TRBV5-5,ASSPGVTEAF
TRBV19,ASSSRQGGEAF
TRBV12-5,ASGFGIQGSSYNEQF
TRBV7-9,ASSLVDRGYEQY
TRBV7-2,ASSLVPSANNEQF
TRBV27,ASRPYRNEKLF
TRBV6-2/TRBV6-3,ASSSPPDRKGYT
TRBV7-9,ASSLAANYGYT
TRBV7-2,ATSGGGPVSEQY
TRBV28,ASSEHRSYKAF
TRBV12-3/TRBV12-4,ASSLGPSYEQY
TRBV28,ASSLSGLAIYEQY
TRBV5-1,ASSPQLAGAGTGELF
TRBV6-5,ASSPRDRDTGELF
TRBV2,ASSFDRGRGNTEAF
TRBV4-3,ASSQGTSDLSYNEQF
TRBV9,ASSVRDRFTDTQY
TRBV19,ASSIWAGDQPQH
TRBV27,ASSFLGQETQY
TRBV5-5,ASSPGTSSTDTQY
TRBV28,ASSFWGVTNTEAF
TRBV7-2,ASSLGAYSYNEQF
TRBV18,ASSPKTGSYGYT
TRBV6-2/TRBV6-3,ASSFGLAGVVGETQY
TRBV5-6,ASSWQGTIQETQY
TRBV20-1,SASQRHRTDTQY
TRBV28,ASSLGDRVEETQY
TRBV9,ASSVGVSSYNEQF
TRBV27,ASSLALSSNQPQH
TRBV7-2,ASRLTSGDTGELF
TRBV5-1,ASSLVQGPGELF
TRBV18,ASSPLLAGDTDTQY
TRBV4-1,ASSQRNLAGGPSYEQY
TRBV10-3,AISEWPRTGLSGANVLT
TRBV4-2,ASSPLAGGGTGELF
TRBV6-5,AIRGTAEANYGYT
TRBV7-2,ASSRIGGTQY